The entry that follows covers one T cell receptor beta chain sequence. Its antigen target is currently unknown. No base qualities exist here, and no much larger clone lies one base off it. The collaborating institutions used their own protocols to collect whole blood in K2EDTA tubes. Collaborator samples were shipped for TCRbeta analysis as frozen whole blood, isolated PBMCs, or DNA extracted from either sample type. As encoded in the germline V gene, CDR1 is SGHTA while CDR2 is FQGNSA. The V and J ends are trimmed by 3 bases and 7 bases, leaving 13 bases between them. From cysteine to phenylalanine, the CDR3 is 15 amino acids long. Here the CDR3 DNA is all that survives: 45 bases in frame from base 1. This record comes from a study of blood T cell repertoires in COVID-19 (TCRdb year 2020). Describing the broader study: Samples from collaborators originated in the United States, Italy and Spain and spanned both the acute and convalescent phases of COVID-19. The prospective study material was composed of cDNA or gDNA derived from T cells, B-cell-depleted T cells, or PBMCs. Subjects who had been exposed to COVID-19, were actively infected with it, or had recovered from it provided the deeply sampled blood TCRbeta repertoires that made up the dataset. The repertoires were made available in a free public database intended to serve as a resource for research on the immune response to SARS-CoV-2. Samples came from the ongoing ImmuneRACE study (first 160 participants) plus 1,254 subjects from 6 global collaborators. Sample metadata almost always included a de-identified subject ID, COVID-19 status, age in years and sex. HLA class I and class II types, where available, came from metadata supplied by the sample provider rather than from assay-based typing.

Findings and caveats that apply to the study as a whole: Clinical and demographic metadata were provided uncurated, with the amount varying by source and participant.

TCRbeta CDR3 regions were amplified from genomic DNA by means of the immunoSEQ Assay, a bias-controlled multiplex PCR. Under the source paper's analysis protocol: The number of nucleated cells in each sample was estimated from the amplification of reference gene primers within the assay. To quantify the absolute abundance of each unique TCRbeta CDR3 rearrangement, sequence reads were collapsed and filtered. Productive Simpson clonality was computed per sample as the square root of Simpson's diversity index over productive rearrangements. TCRdb re-hosts the immuneACCESS table, in-frame sequences only. Its copies lack some clones; in the studies checked, an unresolved V gene accounts for under half of them, and the cause for the rest is not known. The V and J calls and clone size are taken from that table; D and trimming were inferred from the DNA. For this sample there are 110,000 to 150,000 clones; around 80% appear just once. Of the sample, 1.9% falls within the top ten clones.

The receptor was derived from a woman aged 60-75 years with acute or convalescent COVID-19. The sample consisted of peripheral blood. The chain was built from TRBV7-2 and TRBJ1-6; matching of 6 bases hints at TRBD1 as the D gene. The nucleotide sequence is TGTGCCAGCAGCTTCCAACAGGGTAGGAATTCACCCCTCCACTTT. It is translated as CASSFQQGRNSPLHF.